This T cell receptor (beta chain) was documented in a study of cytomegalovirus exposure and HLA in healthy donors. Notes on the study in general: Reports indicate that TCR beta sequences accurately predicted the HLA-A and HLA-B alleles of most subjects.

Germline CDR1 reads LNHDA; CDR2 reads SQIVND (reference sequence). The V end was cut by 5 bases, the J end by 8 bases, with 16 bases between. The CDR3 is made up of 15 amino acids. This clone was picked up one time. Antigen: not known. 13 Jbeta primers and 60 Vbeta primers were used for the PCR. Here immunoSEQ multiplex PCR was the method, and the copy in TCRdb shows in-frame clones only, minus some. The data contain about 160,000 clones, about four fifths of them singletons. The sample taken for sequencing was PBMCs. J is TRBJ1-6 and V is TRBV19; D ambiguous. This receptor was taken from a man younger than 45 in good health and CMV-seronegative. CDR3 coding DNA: TGTGCCAGTAGTTGGGATCGGGAGCCTGATTCACCCCTCCACTTT. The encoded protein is CASSWDREPDSPLHF. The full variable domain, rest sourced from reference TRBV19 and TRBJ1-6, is DGGITQSPKYLFRKEGQNVTLSCEQNLNHDAMYWYRQDPGQGLRLIYYSQIVNDFQKGDIAEGYSVSREKKESFPLTVTSAQKNPTAFYLCASSWDREPDSPLHFGNGTRLTVT.